Included here is one TCR beta chain sequence, with context. Its target is not known. Sequencing used immunoSEQ multiplex PCR; TCRdb keeps in-frame clones, though not all of them. The repertoire holds about 140,000 clones, with roughly 89% as singletons. The sample belongs to a study of T cell responses to AZD1222 COVID-19 vaccine. Study overall: The study pooled second doses at about 4 or about 12 weeks.

Findings of the study overall: Reportedly, nearly half of unique spike TCRs recognized epitopes outside B.1.351/B.1.1.7 mutations. Most donors were white British and more were female, and clonal diversity was possibly underestimated. Only a handful of AZD1222 recipients, more than five in all, had baseline seropositivity.

The germline V gene has CDR1 MDHEN and CDR2 SYDVKM. This CDR3 is 17 amino acids long. V was clipped by 6 bases and J by 1 base, with 19 bases between them. The receptor comes from an adult in good health. V usage is TRBV28 and J usage is TRBJ1-5; possible D gene TRBD1, 5 bases. Sequenced here: peripheral blood, sampled on day 0 of AZD1222 vaccination. CDR3 nucleotides: TGTGCCAGCAGCTCGGTAGAGAGGGGCGGGAGCAATCAGCCCCAGCATTTT. It is translated as CASSSVERGGSNQPQHF.